The next 4 T cell receptor beta chains were all read from a single sample in a study of T cells in Graves' hyperthyroidism and ophthalmopathy. The source material, RNA transcripts, was used to amplify TCR beta CDR3 regions. The HTBI primer set served for first-round RT-PCR of the TCR CDR3. TCRdb re-analysed the multiplex PCR reads in MiXCR, keeping a single row per CDR3 protein. Among roughly 800,000 distinct CDR3 sequences listed, approximately 40% were seen once. The sequenced sample was blood. These receptors were collected from a man younger than 35 with Graves' hyperthyroidism.

The chain has TRBV25-1 and TRBJ2-6, with D perhaps matching TRBD2 (7 bases). The CDR3 length is 15 residues. Germline V CDR1 and CDR2: MGHDK, SYGVNS. Deletions cut 7 bases from V and 1 base from J, with 11 bases between. In nucleotides, the CDR3 is TGTGCCAGCACCGGGGGGCAATCTGGGGCCAACGTCCTGACTTTC. This encodes CASTGGQSGANVLTF.

The J gene is TRBJ1-2, the V gene TRBV13; 10 bases fit TRBD1. J gave up 8 bases and V 6 bases, and 12 bases lay outside the gene matches. Germline lookup yields CDR1 PRHDT and CDR2 FYEKMQ (reference sequence). The CDR3 is 15 amino acids. The CDR3: CASSFGDRGASGYTF. The CDR3 bases are TGTGCCAGCAGTTTCGGGGACAGGGGAGCGAGCGGCTACACCTTC.

This clonotype was detected many times. The rearrangement uses TRBV2 and TRBJ1-5; 8 bases map to TRBD1. Germline V lookup: CDR1 SNHLY, CDR2 FYNNEI. This CDR3 is 13 amino acids long. V lost 6 bases, J lost 6 bases, and 4 bases stayed unmatched. Here the CDR3 DNA reads TGTGCCAGCAGCGGGGGGACAGGTCAGCCCCAGCATTTT. It codes for CASSGGTGQPQHF.

As regards this clonotype: One end of the junction fails to match germline, which may point to a read error. The V gene is TRBV4-1, the J gene TRBJ2-5; D unclear. Germline assignment: CDR1 MGHRA and CDR2 YSYEKL. The CDR3 covers 14 residues. CDR3 nucleotides: TGTGCCAGCAGCCTTGATTTAAACCAAGAGACCCAGTACTTC. It is translated as CASSLDLNQETQYF.